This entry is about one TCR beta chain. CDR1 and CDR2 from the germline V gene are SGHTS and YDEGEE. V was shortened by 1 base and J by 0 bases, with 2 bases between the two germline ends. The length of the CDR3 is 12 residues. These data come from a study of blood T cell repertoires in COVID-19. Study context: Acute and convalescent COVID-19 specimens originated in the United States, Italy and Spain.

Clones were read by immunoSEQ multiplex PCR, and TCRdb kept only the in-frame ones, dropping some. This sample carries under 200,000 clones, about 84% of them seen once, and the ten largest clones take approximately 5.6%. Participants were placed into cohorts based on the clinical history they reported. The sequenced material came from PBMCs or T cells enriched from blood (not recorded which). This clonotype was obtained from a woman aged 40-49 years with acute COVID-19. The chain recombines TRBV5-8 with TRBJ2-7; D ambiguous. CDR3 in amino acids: CASSLRSYEQYF. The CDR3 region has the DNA TGTGCCAGCAGCTTGCGCTCCTACGAGCAGTACTTC.